The clone carrying this TCR beta chain was observed a handful of times. The antigen remains undetermined. The data are from a study of blood T cells in healthy people across ages. Total RNA amounts of at least 6 micrograms were extracted per sample. Whole-study results and caveats: The recorded TCR beta diversity per million T cells decreased in a roughly linear manner with age. The study found more naive CD4+ cells and higher diversity in long-lived than aged donors.

The second PCR ran roughly 7 to 12 cycles with a sample-barcoded 5' primer and J-beta primers. A template-switch adaptor containing 12 random nucleotides labeled each cDNA molecule. Via MiXCR, TCRdb re-called the 5' RACE reads, giving one row per CDR3 protein. The sample gives 270,000 or so distinct CDR3 sequences, around 27% of which show up once; 29% is in the top ten. The receptor's source is a woman aged 70-85 years in good health. The sample taken for sequencing was blood.

The CDR3 loop reads CASSLARGRIGEQFF. As DNA, the CDR3 is TGCGCCAGCAGCTTGGCCCGCGGGAGAATCGGTGAGCAGTTCTTC. This chain joins TRBV5-1 and TRBJ2-1; 7 positions match TRBD2. The CDR3 is made up of 15 amino acids. V lost 0 bases and J lost 9; bases outside the gene matches: 9. Germline lookup yields CDR1 SGHRS and CDR2 YFSETQ.